Sequencing of this TCR beta chain was carried out in a study of cytomegalovirus exposure and HLA in healthy donors (dated by TCRdb to 2016 to 2017). General notes on the study: An earlier analysis of roughly 500 of the donors reported approximately 260 Gb of sequence data and roughly 120 million unique TCR beta sequences obtained from roughly 170 million T cells. An early release that covered around 590 HLA-typed donors contained about 300 gigabases of sequencing data and 65 million to 100 million unique TCR sequences. Among the roughly 390 genotyped donors, approximately 76% belonged to the genetic ancestry cluster associated with self-reported Caucasian donors. The aim of the study was to test whether cataloging public T cell receptors could identify signatures of past pathogen exposure. Using immunosequencing, the study profiled T cell repertoires from roughly 650 subjects and related those repertoires to cytomegalovirus serostatus. In addition to the first cohort of 666 subjects, a separate validation cohort of 120 different subjects was used. To predict cytomegalovirus infection status, the study combined high-throughput TCR immunosequencing, statistical association of individual TCRs with disease status, and machine learning. To study patterns of TCR occurrence, a later analysis re-analyzed previously published TCR beta repertoires from around 700 donors and added high-resolution HLA genotyping. Rather than drawing on any new phenotypic data, the later analysis identified candidate immune exposures from TCR beta sequences and the way those sequences occurred across donors. In an earlier analysis of 500 to 650 of the donors, high-throughput TCR beta sequencing was used to judge whether each TCR beta V gene segment behaved as functional or pseudogenic. Donor age, sex, ethnicity and CMV serostatus were compiled together with the repertoire data. A later genetic analysis used genome-wide SNP genotypes for about three fifths of the 666 donors, treating that subset as a discovery cohort. Every repertoire in the discovery cohort had been generated on one and the same sequencing platform. Both class I and class II loci were covered by HLA typing, at four-digit resolution. The number of typed donors differed by locus: about 629-630 for A, B, C, DRB1 and DQB1; some 500 for DQA1; about 600 for DPA1; and roughly 450 for DPB1. Because of strong linkage in the cohort, four or five DR-DQ haplotypes were treated as single units for association and clustering. Among around 400 genotyped donors of the cohort, an average of around 220,000 unique TCR beta nucleotide sequences was sequenced per donor, of which about 18% were non-productive.

Note on this clone: Its antigen is currently not known. No base-level quality is on record; no much larger clone is a single base apart.

The CDR3 measures 12 amino acids from cysteine to phenylalanine. The entry retains the CDR3 DNA only, 36 bases that are in frame from base 1. Trimming costs V 7 bases and J 6 bases, and their ends lie 13 bases apart. Per the germline V gene (reference sequence), PRHDT is the CDR1 and FYEKMQ is the CDR2. Beyond this particular receptor, the publication reports: In a later genetic analysis, a missense DCLRE1C variant was associated with V-gene and J-gene trimming of TCR beta chains, and the association was replicated in an independent cohort. An earlier analysis of around 540 of the donors showed that most TCR beta V segments appeared in productive rearrangements either about 90% or about 30% of the time, which broadly matched IMGT annotations. Because HLA typing was unavailable for some donors at each locus, only the typed subset was used in association tests. It was suggested by the authors that the approach could potentially be generalized to other disease states and immunological phenotypes. A later analysis associated about 18,000 TCR beta sequences with specific HLA alleles at a false discovery rate of 0.05. A later analysis reported that several top co-occurrence clusters appeared linked to parvovirus B19, influenza, CMV and Epstein-Barr virus. In a later analysis, most CMV-associated TCR beta chains were found to appear HLA-restricted, with HLA associations seemingly driven largely by CMV exposure. Presence/absence analyses assumed roughly uniform sequencing depth across donors, an assumption that may not hold. In both the original and validation cohorts, the classifier was reported to diagnose cytomegalovirus status with high specificity and sensitivity. A total of around 150 TCR beta chains were listed by the study as associated with cytomegalovirus. A few of the identified cytomegalovirus-associated TCR beta chains were confirmed in vitro to be specific for cytomegalovirus antigens. Strong co-occurrence of HLA alleles, especially DR and DQ, made assigning TCR associations to individual alleles difficult. According to a later analysis, TCR association rates differed among HLA loci, with DRB1 alleles showing the most associated TCRs and HLA-C alleles showing the fewest. Compared with the roughly 720-donor mean, donors in an Asian-associated ancestry cluster had fewer N-insertions in productive TCRs, according to a later genetic analysis. In a later analysis, HLA-associated TCR beta chains showed more clonal expansion and lower generation probabilities than non-associated chains that were equally common. For the cohort, immune exposure information was limited to CMV serostatus. The 87-base-pair reads could not distinguish some IMGT-functional V segments, including TRBV6-2 and TRBV6-3, so those segments were excluded. A further reported finding was that TCR beta sequences accurately predicted the HLA-A and HLA-B alleles for most subjects in the first cohort. Linkage disequilibrium might explain the correlated functional status among segregating V segments, but an unknown experimental factor could not be ruled out. Most TCR sequences were observed very rarely across donors, whereas some public TCRs were present in many individuals. This cohort had only TCR beta chains sequenced, and the lack of alpha or paired-chain data limited which features could be detected. Because counts were too low, about 15 rarely observed V segments, including chromosome 9 orphons, were left out of the earlier analysis of over 550 of the donors. A cluster of highly shared sequence variants was judged likely to be a technical artifact of the sequencing pipeline.

The cohort consisted of 600 to 700 healthy bone marrow donors. At the time of sampling, all cohort members were nominally healthy, though unrecorded immune exposures were likely present. The donor tested CMV seropositive, placing the donor among the 289 seropositive members of the cohort. A peripheral blood sample was collected from each donor, and TCR beta sequencing was performed on peripheral blood mononuclear cells. Genomic DNA extraction from the blood cell samples was performed with the Qiagen DNeasy Blood Extraction Kit. The library was prepared using the immunoSEQ multiplex PCR assay. The multiplex PCR relied on a mix of 60 forward primers for TCR Vbeta segments and 13 reverse primers for TCR Jbeta segments. A multiplex PCR assay on genomic DNA amplified the CDR3 region of rearranged TCR beta genes. The amplified TCR beta libraries were sequenced on the Illumina HiSeq System as 87-base-pair reads. In the authors' own workflow: A later analysis counted approximately 74 million unique TCR beta chains across the 666 repertoires, and 10 million to 12 million of these chains were shared by at least two donors. Raw reads were error-corrected and collapsed into unique sequences by a nearest-neighbor algorithm in which closely related sequences were merged to remove PCR and sequencing errors. To assign V, D and J gene segments, CDR3 sequences were aligned to IMGT reference sequences. Each retained sequence needed at least a six-nucleotide match to both a V gene segment and a J gene segment. Rearrangements were called productive when the CDR3 lacked stop codons and stayed in frame with V and J; all others were non-productive. CDR3 was defined by IMGT convention, running from the second conserved V-encoded cysteine to the conserved J-encoded phenylalanine. Sequences without an unambiguous match to a single V gene segment were excluded from the earlier analysis of over 500 of the donors. An earlier analysis of a few hundred of the donors called V segments functional above 56.7% productive rearrangements and segregating when the between-donor standard deviation exceeded 5%. A statistical classification framework was built for diagnosing cytomegalovirus status from the catalog of TCR beta chain sequences. V and J gene assignment, in a later analysis, came from comparing TCR nucleotide sequences with IMGT/GENE-DB human TR gene sequences. In a later analysis, CDR3 sequences and most-parsimonious VDJ recombination scenarios were assigned using the TCRdist pipeline. In a later analysis, each TCR beta chain was defined by its CDR3 amino acid sequence together with its V-gene family, and reads without a unique V-gene family were excluded. A later analysis removed roughly 590 highly shared, low-generation-probability nucleotide sequences to deal with suspected cross-contamination and a sequencing artifact. A later analysis calculated a clonal expansion index for each public chain from normalized within-repertoire ranks of inferred template counts. In a later analysis, generation probabilities were computed with a VDJ recombination model fitted to out-of-frame rearrangements, and the resulting probabilities were checked against IGoR. A later analysis scored TCR-TCR, TCR-HLA and TCR-CMV co-occurrence with hypergeometric tests, applying a repertoire-size bias correction to TCR pairs. A later analysis estimated false discovery rates by permuting HLA or CMV assignments 20 times. A later analysis grouped co-occurring TCRs with DBSCAN, adding TCRdist sequence similarity when clustering within HLA-allele-positive subsets. Repertoires with fewer than 30,000 or more than 120,000 public chains were left out of co-occurrence clustering, as were about 5 repertoires with anomalous nucleotide sharing. The clones in this table, taken by TCRdb from immuneACCESS, are in-frame only. Not every clone is retained; where verified, under half of the shortfall comes from an unresolved V gene, and the cause of the rest is unknown. Clone size and V and J calls were adopted from that table, with D and trimming inferred from the DNA. The sample yields about 170,000 clones; around 84% were counted once. The top ten constitute approximately 2.5% of the sample.

The source material was PBMCs. Recombination linked TRBV13 to TRBJ2-7; TRBD1 is a possible D gene, resting on 5 matching bases. The sequence was collected from a man aged 25 to 45 in good health and CMV-seropositive. The CDR3 reads CASTSQGAEQYF. The DNA sequence is as follows: TGTGCCAGCACCTCTCAAGGGGCCGAGCAGTACTTC.